These 32 T cell receptor beta chains came from one sample sequenced in a study of Graves' ophthalmopathy and Graves' hyperthyroidism. Using RNA transcripts, the TCR beta CDR3 regions were amplified. Following a first-round RT-PCR that used HTBI primers, a second-round multiplex PCR was carried out. A single record per CDR3 protein comes from TCRdb applying MiXCR to the multiplex PCR reads. Here the sample spans 660,000 or so distinct CDR3 sequences, over 40% being singletons. The sequenced sample consisted of peripheral blood. These receptor sequences come from an adult man with Graves' ophthalmopathy.

The genes are TRBV7-9 and TRBJ1-1, with TRBD1 identical over 7 bases. J lost 1 base, V lost 10 bases, and 3 bases had no gene match. There are 12 residues in the CDR3. Germline-derived CDR1 and CDR2 are SEHNR and FQNEAQ (reference sequence). The CDR3 DNA sequence: TGTGCCACCAACAGGGGGAACACTGAAGCTTTCTTT. It translates to CATNRGNTEAFF.

This clonotype was recorded many times. This sequence joins TRBV5-1 and TRBJ2-2; D remains ambiguous. The germline V gene encodes CDR1 SGHRS and CDR2 YFSETQ. The CDR3 spans 14 residues. The V end lost 0 bases, the J end lost 7 bases, and 10 bases lay between the germline ends. CDR3 DNA sequence: TGCGCCAGCAGCTTGGGCACAGTAGGCGGGGAGCTGTTTTTT. Amino acid sequence: CASSLGTVGGELFF.

In this sample, this clonotype turned up many times. The V and J genes are TRBV10-3 and TRBJ2-7, with 8 nucleotides matching TRBD2. Germline lookup yields CDR1 ENHRY and CDR2 SYGVKD. The V gene end was trimmed by 2 bases and the J gene end by 7 bases; junction bases not matched to a gene: 28. The CDR3 sequence is 21 residues long. The CDR3 sequence is CAISEPEVSGLAPFMLGEQYF. CDR3 DNA sequence: TGTGCCATCAGTGAGCCCGAAGTATCTGGACTAGCACCTTTCATGTTGGGAGAGCAGTACTTC.

The chain carries TRBV7-2 and TRBJ2-3; D unclear. Between the trimmed V and J ends, which lost 5 bases and 3 bases, there was a span of 15 bases. The CDR3 length is 15 residues. From germline, CDR1 is SGHTA and CDR2 FQGNSA. The CDR3 nucleotides read TGTGCCAGCAGCCAAGCAGGAAGGGTAACAGATACGCAGTATTTT. It specifies CASSQAGRVTDTQYF. Full variable domain (rest looked up from reference TRBV7-2 and TRBJ2-3): GAGVSQSPSNKVTEKGKDVELRCDPISGHTALYWYRQSLGQGLEFLIYFQGNSAPDKSGLPSDRFSAERTGGSVSTLTIQRTQQEDSAVYLCASSQAGRVTDTQYFGPGTRLTVL.

This clonotype was seen ten or more times. This chain connects TRBV7-6 to TRBJ1-5; D remains unclear. Trimming cost V 1 base and J 6 bases, with 13 bases left between them. The CDR3 consists of 15 residues. Germline V gives CDR1 SGHVS, CDR2 FNYEAQ. CDR3 DNA: TGTGCCAGCAGCTTAGAAATAGGATTTGCTCAGCCCCAGCATTTT. Translated, it gives CASSLEIGFAQPQHF.

This clonotype was seen many times. A read error may be the cause here, since a much bigger clone is one base away. The J gene is TRBJ2-2, the V gene TRBV7-6; D remains unclear. Trimming left V 5 bases short and J 7 bases short, with 8 bases between. Germline V gene data show CDR1 as SGHVS and CDR2 as FNYEAQ. This CDR3 spans 12 amino acids. The CDR3: CASSLDNGELFF. CDR3 coding DNA: TGTGCCAGCAGCCTCGACAACGGGGAGCTGTTTTTT.

The V and J genes are TRBV29-1 and TRBJ2-5; no definite D call. The germline V gene has CDR1 SQVTM and CDR2 ANQGSEA. The CDR3 covers 12 residues. V was pared by 8 bases and J by 4 bases, with 14 bases between. The DNA of the CDR3 is TGCAGCTTAGTTGCAGCCCGAGAGACCCAGTACTTC. Amino acid sequence: CSLVAARETQYF.

This clonotype was seen at least ten times. The chain links TRBV5-1 to TRBJ2-5; D is undetermined. The CDR3 sequence is 14 residues long. The V gene lost 6 bases and the J gene lost 5 bases, with 17 bases spanning the gap. Germline V gene lookup returns CDR1 SGHRS and CDR2 YFSETQ. The CDR3 loop reads CASTVMGSRETQYF. The CDR3 DNA reads as TGCGCCAGCACCGTAATGGGTTCTCGGGAGACCCAGTACTTC.

In its sample, this clonotype was seen a few times. The chain employs TRBV6-5 and TRBJ1-1; D is unclear. Trimming stripped 0 bases from V and 10 bases from J, with 12 bases between. The CDR3 is made up of 13 amino acids. The germline gives CDR1 MNHEY, CDR2 SVGAGI. DNA of the CDR3: TGTGCCAGCAGTTACTCGACGGAAATAGTAGCTTTCTTT. Its protein is CASSYSTEIVAFF.

This clonotype appeared a single time. V usage is TRBV29-1 and J usage is TRBJ1-1; TRBD1 aligns across 7 bases. V gave up 7 bases and J gave up 1 base; unmatched junction bases: 9. The CDR3 is 14 residues long. Germline assignment: CDR1 SQVTM and CDR2 ANQGSEA. CDR3 amino acids: CSAQTTGTNTEAFF. The CDR3 nucleotides read TGCAGCGCTCAAACGACAGGGACGAACACTGAAGCTTTCTTT.

A few counts support this clonotype. This rearrangement joins TRBV30 to TRBJ1-1; the D gene is possibly TRBD1 (5 bases). The CDR3 extends over 13 amino acids. Germline V CDR1 and CDR2: GTSNPN, SVGIG (reference sequence). V lost 4 bases and J lost 1, with 10 bases in between. In DNA form, the CDR3 reads TGTGCCTGGACTGGGACCTCGAACACTGAAGCTTTCTTT. Its translation: CAWTGTSNTEAFF.

The chain couples TRBV29-1 to TRBJ1-5; D is unclear. The germline V gene encodes CDR1 SQVTM and CDR2 ANQGSEA. The V gene lost 3 bases and the J gene lost 2 bases, with 5 bases spanning the gap. This CDR3 comprises 12 residues. Here the CDR3 DNA reads TGCAGCGTTGAGTCGGGCAATCAGCCCCAGCATTTT. Protein product: CSVESGNQPQHF. Full variable domain (missing parts from reference TRBV29-1 and TRBJ1-5): SAVISQKPSRDICQRGTSLTIQCQVDSQVTMMFWYRQQPGQSLTLIATANQGSEATYESGFVIDKFPISRPNLTFSTLTVSNMSPEDSSIYLCSVESGNQPQHFGDGTRLSIL.

The J gene is TRBJ1-1, the V gene TRBV10-3, with 9 bases fitting TRBD1. The CDR3 runs to 14 residues. Trimming cost V 4 bases and J 3 bases; bases outside gene matches: 3. Germline V gene lookup returns CDR1 ENHRY and CDR2 SYGVKD. CDR3 protein: CAISAGQGYTEAFF. The CDR3 DNA sequence: TGTGCCATCAGTGCGGGACAGGGTTACACTGAAGCTTTCTTT.

This chain joins TRBV10-3 and TRBJ1-2; D perhaps matches TRBD1 (5 bases). CDR1 and CDR2 from the germline V gene are ENHRY and SYGVKD. The CDR3 consists of 12 residues. Deletions cut 7 bases from V and 4 bases from J, with 10 bases between. This CDR3 is CAIKSDIYGYTF. The CDR3 DNA is TGTGCCATCAAGTCGGACATCTATGGCTACACCTTC.

This clonotype was counted at least ten times. The V call is TRBV12-3 or TRBV12-4, the J call TRBJ2-5, with 9 bases lining up with TRBD2. This CDR3 is 15 amino acids long. V gave up 5 bases and J gave up 2 bases; unmatched junction bases: 6. CDR3 sequence: CASSPMTSGQETQYF. The CDR3 DNA reads as TGTGCCAGCAGTCCCATGACTAGCGGACAAGAGACCCAGTACTTC.

The chain links TRBV24-1 to TRBJ1-1, with D possibly TRBD1 on 5 matching bases. Trimming pared 9 bases from V and 5 bases from J, leaving 9 bases between. Germline V gives CDR1 KGHDR, CDR2 SFDVKD. The CDR3 is made up of 11 amino acids. In nucleotides, the CDR3 is TGTGCCACCCGAAAGGGGACTGAAGCTTTCTTT. Protein sequence: CATRKGTEAFF.

J is TRBJ1-2 and V is TRBV10-3, with a weak D call TRBD1 (6 bases). The V gene's germline CDR1 is ENHRY and CDR2 SYGVKD. The length of the CDR3 is 13 residues. Trimming took off 6 bases at V and 12 bases at J, with 20 bases between the two ends. The chain's CDR3 is CAISPKDSSGNTF. CDR3 DNA: TGTGCCATCAGCCCGAAGGACAGCTCTGGAAACACCTTC.

The table lists this clonotype with a few counts. The chain recombines TRBV7-3 with TRBJ1-1; D not resolved. The CDR3 runs 15 residues. Germline CDR1 and CDR2: SGHTA and FQGTGA. V lost 4 bases and J 1 base, leaving 13 bases between the germline ends. The CDR3 DNA sequence: TGTGCCAGCAGCTACAAAGACGGAACGAACACTGAAGCTTTCTTT. Translated, it gives CASSYKDGTNTEAFF. Using reference TRBV7-3 and TRBJ1-1 for the parts outside the CDR3, the full variable domain is GAGVSQTPSNKVTEKGKYVELRCDPISGHTALYWYRQSLGQGPEFLIYFQGTGAADDSGLPNDRFFAVRPEGSVSTLKIQRTERGDSAVYLCASSYKDGTNTEAFFGQGTRLTVV.

This clonotype was picked up many times. The chain links TRBV2 to TRBJ2-5, with 7 bases lining up with TRBD1. The CDR3 totals 13 residues. Germline lookup yields CDR1 SNHLY and CDR2 FYNNEI. V was pared by 3 bases and J by 4 bases, with 2 bases of the junction left unmatched. The CDR3 region has the DNA TGTGCCAGCAGTGAGAACAGGGGAGAGACCCAGTACTTC. Protein product: CASSENRGETQYF.

The chain has TRBV20-1 and TRBJ2-5, with 8 bases lining up with TRBD2. The CDR3 totals 12 residues. Looked up from germline, CDR1 is DFQATT and CDR2 is SNEGSKA (reference sequence). V lost 6 bases, J lost 3 bases, and 3 bases stayed unmatched. CDR3 loop: CSALLAEETQYF. The CDR3 coding sequence is TGCAGTGCACTACTAGCGGAAGAGACCCAGTACTTC.

This clonotype was counted many times. The V call is TRBV29-1, the J call TRBJ1-1, with D perhaps TRBD1 (6 bases). The CDR3 runs 14 residues. The V gene lost 1 base and the J gene lost 2 bases, with 11 bases spanning the gap. Germline CDR1 reads SQVTM; CDR2 reads ANQGSEA. For the CDR3, the DNA is TGCAGCGTTGAAGTCGGGGGGCTAAACACTGAAGCTTTCTTT. Translated, it gives CSVEVGGLNTEAFF.

Remarks on this clonotype: One base away lies a much larger clone, so this may be a sequencing read error. The chain couples TRBV12-3 or TRBV12-4 to TRBJ1-5; a possible D gene is TRBD1 (6 bases). The CDR3 has 17 amino acids. The CDR3 region has the DNA TGTGCCAGCAGCGCGTCGACAGGCCCTCTTAGCAATCGGCCCCAGCATTTT. Its protein product is CASSASTGPLSNRPQHF.

On this clonotype: No conserved phenylalanine or tryptophan is present at the end of the CDR3, so a read error is the likely explanation. It is unclear where the CDR3 begins or ends on the DNA, so no DNA is shown, and the CDR3 is as TCRdb lists it. CDR3 amino acids: CASSGRPDT. V is TRBV7-8 and J is TRBJ2-6; the table gives TRBD1 as D, unverified against the DNA. With termini counted, the CDR3 has 9 amino acids. Germline assignment: CDR1 SGHVS and CDR2 FQNEAQ.

The rearrangement joins TRBV10-3 to TRBJ2-6; 7 positions match TRBD1. The V gene end was trimmed by 2 bases and the J gene end by 2 bases; junction bases not matched to a gene: 0. CDR3 length: 15 amino acids. The germline V gene has CDR1 ENHRY and CDR2 SYGVKD. CDR3 DNA sequence: TGTGCCATCAGTGAGACAGGGGCTGGGGCCAACGTCCTGACTTTC. This translates into CAISETGAGANVLTF.

The rearrangement joins TRBV20-1 to TRBJ2-2; the D gene is possibly TRBD2 (5 bases). Germline V gene sequence: CDR1 DFQATT, CDR2 SNEGSKA (reference sequence). The CDR3 sequence is 13 residues long. V was trimmed by 3 bases and J by 5 bases, leaving 10 bases between them. The CDR3 spells CSASLTRTGELFF. The DNA for the CDR3 is TGCAGTGCTAGCCTCACTAGGACCGGGGAGCTGTTTTTT.

This clonotype was detected ten times or more. The genes are TRBV29-1 and TRBJ2-2; possible D gene TRBD2, 6 bases. Per the germline V gene, CDR1 is SQVTM and CDR2 is ANQGSEA. CDR3 length: 14 residues. Trimming left V 4 bases short and J 6 bases short, with 15 bases between. The DNA for the CDR3 is TGCAGCGTTGGAGCGGGCCGAGACGCCGGGGAGCTGTTTTTT. This codes for CSVGAGRDAGELFF.

The chain has TRBV30 and TRBJ2-5; 12 bases are a match to TRBD2. Germline V lookup: CDR1 GTSNPN, CDR2 SVGIG (reference sequence). The CDR3 contains 15 residues. V gave up 3 bases and J gave up 5 bases; unmatched junction bases: 7. The CDR3 coding sequence is TGTGCCTGGAGCTCAGGACTAGCGGGAAGTGAGACCCAGTACTTC. This sequence encodes CAWSSGLAGSETQYF.

This clonotype was seen only a few times. This sequence joins TRBV10-3 and TRBJ1-5; possibly TRBD1 for D (5 bases). From germline, CDR1 is ENHRY and CDR2 SYGVKD. The ends were cut back, 10 bases at V and 1 base at J, with 14 bases in the middle. The CDR3 runs to 14 residues. The CDR3 loop reads CASSPDKSNQPQHF. CDR3 nucleotide sequence: TGTGCCAGCTCACCGGACAAAAGCAATCAGCCCCAGCATTTT.

This clonotype was seen a handful of times. The rearrangement joins TRBV7-8 to TRBJ2-3, with no clear D. Per the germline V gene, CDR1 is SGHVS and CDR2 is FQNEAQ. V dropped 1 base and J dropped 4 bases, with 6 bases sitting between them. This CDR3 is built from 13 residues. The CDR3 sequence is CASSLGSPDTQYF. The CDR3 DNA follows: TGTGCCAGCAGCTTAGGTAGCCCAGATACGCAGTATTTT.

Many counts were recorded for this clonotype. The chain links TRBV10-3 to TRBJ2-5; D is ambiguous. With 1 base removed from V and 4 bases from J, the gap between germline ends came to 13 bases. The CDR3 length is 15 residues. Germline V CDR1 and CDR2: ENHRY, SYGVKD. DNA of the CDR3: TGTGCCATCAGTGAGTTCCCAGGTCGAGGAGAGACCCAGTACTTC. This gives the protein CAISEFPGRGETQYF.

About this clonotype: A much more abundant neighbour one base away suggests this may be a read error. The conserved final phenylalanine or tryptophan is absent from the CDR3, which likely points to a read error. The rearrangement joins TRBV5-5 to TRBJ2-7; 11 bases line up with TRBD1. Germline values: CDR1 SGHKS, CDR2 YYEKEE (reference sequence). With 3 bases clipped from V and 0 bases from J, the junction kept 5 bases outside the gene matches. CDR3 length: 16 residues. CDR3 sequence: CASSWDRGILSYEQYC. In DNA form, the CDR3 reads TGTGCCAGCAGCTGGGACAGGGGGATCCTCTCCTACGAGCAGTACTGC.

This clonotype came up many times. The chain links TRBV29-1 to TRBJ1-2; D not resolved. Trimming removed 5 bases from V and 1 base from J, with 14 bases in between. Germline assignment: CDR1 SQVTM and CDR2 ANQGSEA. This CDR3 comprises 14 residues. CDR3 coding DNA: TGCAGCGTTCCGGACGGACGAGTTAACTATGGCTACACCTTC. Translated: CSVPDGRVNYGYTF.